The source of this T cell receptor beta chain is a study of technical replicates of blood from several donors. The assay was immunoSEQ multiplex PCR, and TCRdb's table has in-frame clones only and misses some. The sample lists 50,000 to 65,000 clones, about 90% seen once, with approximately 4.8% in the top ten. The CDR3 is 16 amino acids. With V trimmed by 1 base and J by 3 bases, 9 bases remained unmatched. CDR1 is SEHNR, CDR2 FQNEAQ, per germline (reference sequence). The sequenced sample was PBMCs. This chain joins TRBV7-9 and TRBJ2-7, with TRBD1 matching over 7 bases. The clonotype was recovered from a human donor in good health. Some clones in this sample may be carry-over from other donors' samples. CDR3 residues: CASSLEGRGSYYEQYF. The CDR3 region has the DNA TGTGCCAGCAGCTTAGAAGGCAGGGGGTCTTACTACGAGCAGTACTTC.